Listed below are T cell receptor beta chains from one sample, sequenced in a study of blood T cell repertoires in COVID-19. Method: immunoSEQ multiplex PCR; TCRdb's copy keeps in-frame clones and lacks some. The sample includes some 390,000 clones, under 90% of them seen just once. The specimen was PBMCs or T cells enriched from blood (not recorded which). All receptors derive from a woman aged 25 to 39 who had recovered from COVID-19. The CDR3 runs from the conserved cysteine through the conserved F or W. Fields, in order: D gene, V gene, J gene, CDR3 DNA, CDR3 protein. A D gene is named only where the DNA matches it firmly.

d_call: TRBD1; v_call: TRBV27; j_call: TRBJ2-3; cdr3_nt: TGTGCCAGCAGTCCAGGGACAGGGGCAACAGATACGCAGTATTTT; cdr3_aa: CASSPGTGATDTQYF
d_call: TRBD2; v_call: TRBV3-1/TRBV3-2; j_call: TRBJ2-3; cdr3_nt: TGTGCCAGCAGCCAAGAATTCGGCGGGGGGGCAGATACGCAGTATTTT; cdr3_aa: CASSQEFGGGADTQYF
d_call: TRBD1; v_call: TRBV4-1; j_call: TRBJ1-2; cdr3_nt: TGCGCCAGCAGCCACTCAGGGGGGACAGGGCCAAACTATGGCTACACCTTC; cdr3_aa: CASSHSGGTGPNYGYTF
d_call: .; v_call: TRBV6-1; j_call: TRBJ1-4; cdr3_nt: TGTGCCAGCAGTGAAGTCCAGGGCCTTGCGAAAAAACTGTTTTTT; cdr3_aa: CASSEVQGLAKKLFF
d_call: .; v_call: TRBV7-9; j_call: TRBJ2-1; cdr3_nt: TGTGCCAGCAGCTCTAGAGGGAGCCCTAAGGGTGAGCAGTTCTTC; cdr3_aa: CASSSRGSPKGEQFF
d_call: TRBD2; v_call: TRBV5-1; j_call: TRBJ2-1; cdr3_nt: TGCGCCAGCAGCACGGGACTAGCGGGAGACAATGAGCAGTTCTTC; cdr3_aa: CASSTGLAGDNEQFF
d_call: TRBD2; v_call: TRBV7-9; j_call: TRBJ2-5; cdr3_nt: TGTGCCAGCAGCCACCCGGGACTAGCGGGAATGGAGACCCAGTACTTC; cdr3_aa: CASSHPGLAGMETQYF
d_call: .; v_call: TRBV13; j_call: TRBJ1-1; cdr3_nt: TGTGCCAGCAGCCTAGAGGTAGGGGAGAACACTGAAGCTTTCTTT; cdr3_aa: CASSLEVGENTEAFF
d_call: .; v_call: TRBV6-6; j_call: TRBJ1-2; cdr3_nt: TGTGCCAGCACACCTTTTGCCAGGGCGAATGGCTACACCTTC; cdr3_aa: CASTPFARANGYTF
d_call: .; v_call: TRBV5-4; j_call: TRBJ1-2; cdr3_nt: TGTGCCAGCAGCCCGGAGGTGGGGGGAAGAGGCGGCTACACCTTC; cdr3_aa: CASSPEVGGRGGYTF
d_call: TRBD2; v_call: TRBV7-8; j_call: TRBJ2-7; cdr3_nt: TGTGCCAGCCGCCTCAGCGGGGGATACTACGAGCAGTACTTC; cdr3_aa: CASRLSGGYYEQYF
d_call: .; v_call: TRBV28; j_call: TRBJ2-7; cdr3_nt: TGTGCCAGCAGTTTATGCGTGGCGGTTAGGGAGTTGGGATCCTACGAGCAGTACTTC; cdr3_aa: CASSLCVAVRELGSYEQYF
d_call: TRBD2; v_call: TRBV5-4; j_call: TRBJ2-5; cdr3_nt: TGTGCCAGCAGCTCCCCGGGACTCCCGGACCAGCGGGGTAGCCAGTACTTC; cdr3_aa: CASSSPGLPDQRGSQYF
d_call: .; v_call: TRBV9; j_call: TRBJ1-3; cdr3_nt: TGTGCCAGCAGCGGGAAGACAGGATCGACCGGAAACACCATATATTTT; cdr3_aa: CASSGKTGSTGNTIYF